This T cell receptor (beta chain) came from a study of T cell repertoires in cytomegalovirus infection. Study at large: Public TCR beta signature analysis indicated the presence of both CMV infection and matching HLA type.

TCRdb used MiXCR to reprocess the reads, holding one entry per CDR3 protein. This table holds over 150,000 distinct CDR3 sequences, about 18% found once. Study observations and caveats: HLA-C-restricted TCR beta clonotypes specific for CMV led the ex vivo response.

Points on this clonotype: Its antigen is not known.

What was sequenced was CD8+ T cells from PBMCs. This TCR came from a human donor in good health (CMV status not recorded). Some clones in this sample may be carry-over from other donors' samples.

Here the CDR3 reads CASSPPLNTEAFF. The CDR3 DNA is TGTGCCAGCAGCCCTCCCCTGAACACTGAAGCTTTCTTT. This chain joins TRBV7-9 and TRBJ1-1, with D unresolved. Germline V gene sequence: CDR1 SEHNR, CDR2 FQNEAQ (reference sequence). The germline V and J ends were trimmed by 5 bases and 0 bases, with 7 bases remaining between them. The CDR3 totals 13 residues.